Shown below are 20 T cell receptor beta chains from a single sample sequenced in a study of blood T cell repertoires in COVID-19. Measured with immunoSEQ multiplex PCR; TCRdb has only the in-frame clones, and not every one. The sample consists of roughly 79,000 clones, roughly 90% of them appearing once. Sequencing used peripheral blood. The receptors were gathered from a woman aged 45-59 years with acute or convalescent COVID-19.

CDR3 protein: CASSLGAGMYQPQHF. The CDR3 DNA reads TGTGCCAGCAGCTTAGGGGCGGGGATGTATCAGCCCCAGCATTTT. The J gene is TRBJ1-5, the V gene TRBV7-8; the D is unclear. CDR3 length: 15 amino acids. Germline V gene lookup returns CDR1 SGHVS and CDR2 FQNEAQ. The V and J ends lost 1 base and 5 bases respectively, with 12 bases between them.

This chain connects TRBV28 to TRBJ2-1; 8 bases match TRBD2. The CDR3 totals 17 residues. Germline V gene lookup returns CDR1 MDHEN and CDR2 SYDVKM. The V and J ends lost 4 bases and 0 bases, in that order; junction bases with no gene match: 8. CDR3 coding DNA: TGTGCCAGCAGTTCCTCCAGCGGGGGCCTCTCCTACAATGAGCAGTTCTTC. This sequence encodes CASSSSSGGLSYNEQFF.

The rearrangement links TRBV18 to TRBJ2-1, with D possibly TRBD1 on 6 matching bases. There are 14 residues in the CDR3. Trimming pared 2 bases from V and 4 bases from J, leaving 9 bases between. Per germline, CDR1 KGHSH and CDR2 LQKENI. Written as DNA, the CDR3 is TGTGCCAGCTCACCAGGGGGCCGGTACAATGAGCAGTTCTTC. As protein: CASSPGGRYNEQFF.

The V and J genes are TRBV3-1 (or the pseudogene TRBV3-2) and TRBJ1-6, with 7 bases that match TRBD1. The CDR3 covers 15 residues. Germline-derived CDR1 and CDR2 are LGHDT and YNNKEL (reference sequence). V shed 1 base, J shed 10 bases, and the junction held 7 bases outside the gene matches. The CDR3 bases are TGTGCCAGCAGCCAAGTCGGAGGGGGCGCGTCACCCCTCCACTTT. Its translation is CASSQVGGGASPLHF.

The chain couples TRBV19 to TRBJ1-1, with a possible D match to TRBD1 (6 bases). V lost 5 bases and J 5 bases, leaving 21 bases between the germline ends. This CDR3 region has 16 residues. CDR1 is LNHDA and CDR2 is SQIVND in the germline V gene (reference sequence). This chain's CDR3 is CASSRTASPKGTEAFF. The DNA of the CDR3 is TGTGCCAGTAGTCGGACAGCCTCTCCCAAAGGGACTGAAGCTTTCTTT.

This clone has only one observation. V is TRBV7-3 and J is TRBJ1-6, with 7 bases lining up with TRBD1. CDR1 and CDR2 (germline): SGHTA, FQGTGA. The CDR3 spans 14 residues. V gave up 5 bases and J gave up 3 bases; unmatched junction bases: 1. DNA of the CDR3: TGTGCCAGCAGCCGGGACAGCTATAATTCACCCCTCCACTTT. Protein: CASSRDSYNSPLHF.

Written as DNA, the CDR3 is TGTGCCAGCACCCGGACAGGAGCCTCACCCCTCCACTTT. Its translation is CASTRTGASPLHF. V usage is TRBV12-3 or TRBV12-4 and J usage is TRBJ1-6, with 7 bases identical to TRBD1. This CDR3 spans 13 amino acids. V lost 7 bases to trimming and J lost 10 bases; unmatched junction nucleotides: 7.

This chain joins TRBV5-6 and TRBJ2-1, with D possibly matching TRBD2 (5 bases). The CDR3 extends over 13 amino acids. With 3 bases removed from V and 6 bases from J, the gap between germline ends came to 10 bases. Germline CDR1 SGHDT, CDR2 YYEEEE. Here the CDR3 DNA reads TGTGCCAGCAGCTCGGACGGACTCAATGAGCAGTTCTTC. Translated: CASSSDGLNEQFF. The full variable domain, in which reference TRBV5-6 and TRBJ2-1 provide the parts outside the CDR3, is DAGVTQSPTHLIKTRGQQVTLRCSPKSGHDTVSWYQQALGQGPQFIFQYYEEEERQRGNFPDRFSGHQFPNYSSELNVNALLLGDSALYLCASSSDGLNEQFFGPGTRLTVL.

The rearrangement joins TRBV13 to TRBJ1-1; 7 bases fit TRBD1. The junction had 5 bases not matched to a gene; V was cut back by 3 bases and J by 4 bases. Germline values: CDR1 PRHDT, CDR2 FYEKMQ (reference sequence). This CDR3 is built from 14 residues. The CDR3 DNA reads TGTGCCAGCAGCTTGGTAGGGGGCCTCACTGAAGCTTTCTTT. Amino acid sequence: CASSLVGGLTEAFF.

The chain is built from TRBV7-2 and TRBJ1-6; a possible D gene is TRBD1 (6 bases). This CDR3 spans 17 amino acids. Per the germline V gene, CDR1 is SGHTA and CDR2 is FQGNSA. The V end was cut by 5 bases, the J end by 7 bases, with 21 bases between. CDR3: CASSLGTGIVRNSPLHF. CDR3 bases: TGTGCCAGCAGCCTGGGTACAGGGATAGTAAGGAATTCACCCCTCCACTTT.

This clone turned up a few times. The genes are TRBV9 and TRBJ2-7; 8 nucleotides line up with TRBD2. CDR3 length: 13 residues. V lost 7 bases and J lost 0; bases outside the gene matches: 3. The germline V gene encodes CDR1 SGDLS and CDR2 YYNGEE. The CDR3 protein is CASSGGVSYEQYF. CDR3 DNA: TGTGCCAGCTCGGGAGGGGTCTCCTACGAGCAGTACTTC.

CDR3 nucleotide sequence: TGCGCCAGCAGCCCGGTTTTACTAGCGGGAGCTGGTGCCTACGAGCAGTACTTC. This encodes CASSPVLLAGAGAYEQYF. This chain uses TRBV5-1 with TRBJ2-7; 11 nucleotides line up with TRBD2. This CDR3 is built from 18 residues. Germline V gene lookup returns CDR1 SGHRS and CDR2 YFSETQ. Trimming cost V 4 bases and J 2 bases; bases outside gene matches: 14.

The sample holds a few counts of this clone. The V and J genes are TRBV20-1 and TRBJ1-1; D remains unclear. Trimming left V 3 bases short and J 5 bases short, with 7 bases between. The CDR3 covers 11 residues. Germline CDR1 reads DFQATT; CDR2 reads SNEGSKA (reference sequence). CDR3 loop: CSASASTEAFF. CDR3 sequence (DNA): TGCAGTGCTAGTGCGTCTACTGAAGCTTTCTTT.

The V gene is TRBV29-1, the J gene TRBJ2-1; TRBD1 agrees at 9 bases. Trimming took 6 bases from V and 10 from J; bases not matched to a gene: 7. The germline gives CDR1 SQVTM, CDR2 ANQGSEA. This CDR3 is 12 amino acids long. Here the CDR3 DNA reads TGCAGCGTGGCCAACAGGGGGCACGAGCAGTTCTTC. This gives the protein CSVANRGHEQFF.

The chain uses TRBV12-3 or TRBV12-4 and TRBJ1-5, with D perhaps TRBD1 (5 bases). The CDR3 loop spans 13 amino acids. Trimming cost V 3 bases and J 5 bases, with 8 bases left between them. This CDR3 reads CASSFGGDQPQHF. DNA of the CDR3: TGTGCCAGCAGTTTTGGGGGGGATCAGCCCCAGCATTTT.

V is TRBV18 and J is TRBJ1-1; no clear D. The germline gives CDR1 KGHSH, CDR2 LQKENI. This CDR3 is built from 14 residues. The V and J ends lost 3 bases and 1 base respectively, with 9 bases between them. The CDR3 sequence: CASSPDSQNTEAFF. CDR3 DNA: TGTGCCAGCTCACCCGACTCCCAGAACACTGAAGCTTTCTTT.

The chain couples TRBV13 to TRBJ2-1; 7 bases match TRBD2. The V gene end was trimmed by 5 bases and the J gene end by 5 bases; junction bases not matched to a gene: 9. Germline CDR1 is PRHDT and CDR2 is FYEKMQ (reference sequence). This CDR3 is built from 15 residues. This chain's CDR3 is CASSKGLLRNNEQFF. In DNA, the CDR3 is TGTGCCAGCAGCAAGGGACTACTAAGAAACAATGAGCAGTTCTTC. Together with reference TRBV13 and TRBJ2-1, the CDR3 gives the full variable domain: AAGVIQSPRHLIKEKRETATLKCYPIPRHDTVYWYQQGPGQDPQFLISFYEKMQSDKGSIPDRFSAQQFSDYHSELNMSSLELGDSALYFCASSKGLLRNNEQFFGPGTRLTVL.

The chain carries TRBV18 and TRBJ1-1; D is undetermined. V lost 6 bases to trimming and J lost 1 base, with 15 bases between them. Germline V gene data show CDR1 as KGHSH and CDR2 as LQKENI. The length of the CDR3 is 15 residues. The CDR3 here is CASSPRGGKNTEAFF. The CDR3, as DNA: TGTGCCAGCTCCCCCCGGGGAGGAAAGAACACTGAAGCTTTCTTT.

CDR3 sequence: CATSSGDRGANYGYTF. DNA of the CDR3: TGTGCCACCAGCAGTGGGGACAGGGGAGCTAACTATGGCTACACCTTC. The V gene is TRBV15, the J gene TRBJ1-2; 10 nucleotides agree with TRBD1. V shed 3 bases, J shed 0 bases, and the junction held 4 bases outside the gene matches. The CDR3 extends over 16 amino acids. Germline V gene data show CDR1 as LNHNV and CDR2 as YYDKDF (reference sequence).

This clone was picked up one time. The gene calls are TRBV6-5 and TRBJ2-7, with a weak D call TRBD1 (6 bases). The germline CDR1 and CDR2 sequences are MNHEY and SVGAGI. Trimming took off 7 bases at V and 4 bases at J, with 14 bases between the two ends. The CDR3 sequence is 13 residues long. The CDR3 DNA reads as TGTGCCAGCAAGGAGACAGGTCTATACGAGCAGTACTTC. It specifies CASKETGLYEQYF.